This T cell receptor beta chain was documented in a study of CD8 T cells in ankylosing spondylitis (dated by TCRdb to about 2017). Looking at the study overall: To find TCR variants linked to disease, the study profiled T cell receptor beta repertoires in ankylosing spondylitis patients and healthy donors. The whole study cohort included 108 healthy donors and 20 to 25 ankylosing spondylitis patients. Peripheral blood was sampled, and synovial fluid was also collected from ankylosing spondylitis patients. Overall study outcomes, separate from this receptor: Some of the motif variants had been reported before in the synovial fluid and blood of reactive arthritis patients, a finding that suggests common disease-initiation mechanisms. The disease-linked clones had a CD8+ phenotype and were found at relatively low frequencies in peripheral blood. Significant enrichment of the disease-linked clones was reported in matched synovial fluid samples from ankylosing spondylitis patients. Blood from ankylosing spondylitis patients appeared to be characterized by a TCR beta motif made up of fewer than ten highly homologous amino acid variants.

Sequencing used an Illumina HiSeq 2500. TCR beta libraries were prepared by quantitative 5'-RACE with molecular barcodes. As for how the authors treated the data: A new computational method based on a probabilistic model of VDJ rearrangement was used to identify disease-linked TCR variants. The public reads were run again by TCRdb, first through fastp at Q25 and then through MiXCR, and only productive beta chains were kept. Every distinct CDR3 protein forms one entry, paired with its most common genes and DNA. The V and J calls and clone size come from TCRdb's table, not from the authors' own analysis. This sample comprises approximately 38,000 distinct CDR3 sequences, roughly 2.6% of them detected only once. Of the sample, roughly 4.4% is held by the ten largest clones. Inclusive of the bounding cysteine and phenylalanine, the CDR3 is 12 residues long. The kept DNA is CDR3 alone, 36 bases in frame from the first base.

This clonotype was counted ten times or more. Its antigen has not been determined. Per-base qualities were not stored, and no clone one base away is much larger. The specimen was blood, either unsorted or a sorted T cell fraction (not recorded which). The chain uses TRBV21-1 and TRBJ2-3. TRBV21-1 is labeled a pseudogene. The clonotype comes from a male donor with ankylosing spondylitis or in good health (not recorded which). The nucleotide sequence is given as TGTGCCAGCAGCATAGGGACAGATACGCAGTATTTT. Its protein product is CASSIGTDTQYF.